This paragraph reports one TCR beta chain. The CDR3 loop spans 15 amino acids. Germline assignment: CDR1 DFQATT and CDR2 SNEGSKA (reference sequence). TCRdb fed the 5' RACE reads into MiXCR, producing one record per CDR3 protein. In the table there are fewer than 140,000 distinct CDR3 sequences, approximately 13% of which are singletons. This record belongs to a study of T-cell memory formation after mild COVID-19. V usage is TRBV20-1 and J usage is TRBJ2-3, with a weak D call TRBD1 (6 bases). The receptor was isolated from an adult woman who had mild COVID-19 (a few samples of this study predate the infection). Cell type and time point are not known. Sequenced: PBMCs or a T cell subset sorted from them (not recorded which). The DNA for the CDR3 is TGCAGCCCTAGCAACACAGGGTTTGTCACAGATACGCAGTATTTT. Its protein is CSPSNTGFVTDTQYF.